This TCR beta chain was found in a study of blood T cells in healthy people across ages. Using a J-beta primer mix together with a sample-barcoded 5' primer, a second PCR was run for 7 to 11 cycles. TCRdb re-called the 5' RACE reads with MiXCR, one entry per CDR3 protein. Of roughly 2 million distinct CDR3 sequences in the sample, approximately 50% are singletons; the top ten hold less than 2.5%. This CDR3 contains 18 residues. V dropped 8 bases and J dropped 4; count of bases not matched to a gene: 20. In germline, CDR1 is MNHEY, CDR2 SMNVEV (reference sequence). The gene calls are TRBV27 and TRBJ2-5; 9 bases map to TRBD2. Sequencing was carried out using blood. The sequence was obtained from a woman aged 40-49 years in good health. The CDR3 DNA is TGTGCCAGCTGGGCGGGGGGGGCGTCTTACTCCCCTCGAGAGACCCAGTACTTC. The encoded protein is CASWAGGASYSPRETQYF.